This TCR beta chain was captured by sequencing in a study of T cells in Graves' hyperthyroidism and ophthalmopathy. Study-wide findings and caveats: Most clonotypes that expanded in the thyroid above 0.001 also showed up in blood.

This clonotype was picked up many times. The antigen remains undetermined. This CDR3 contains 16 residues. V lost 6 bases and J lost 4, with 18 bases in between. Germline V lookup: CDR1 MDHEN, CDR2 SYDVKM. RNA transcripts were the template for amplifying TCR beta CDR3 regions. Initially, a first-round RT-PCR of the TCR CDR3 employed the HTBI primer set. TCRdb analysed the multiplex PCR reads with MiXCR anew, one entry per CDR3 protein. The sample includes hundreds of thousands of distinct CDR3 sequences, 11% to 15% seen only once; the top ten take about 5.8%. V gene TRBV28 combines with J gene TRBJ1-4; TRBD1 is a possible D gene (5 bases). This sequence was found in a young woman with Graves' hyperthyroidism that later progressed to Graves' ophthalmopathy. The sample consisted of blood. The CDR3 coding sequence is TGTGCCAGCAGCTCTCCCCGGGACGGTAATAATGAAAAACTGTTTTTT. This codes for CASSSPRDGNNEKLFF.